A selection of T cell receptor beta chains follows, all from one sample in a study of spatial heterogeneity in lung cancer. TCRdb re-analysed the 5' RACE reads in MiXCR, keeping a single row per CDR3 protein. Here the sample spans thousands of distinct CDR3 sequences, 6.5% to 8% being singletons. Specimen: lung tumor tissue, collected at surgery. The receptors were sampled from a male donor with early-stage non-small cell lung cancer. Both conserved end residues are part of each CDR3. A D gene is named only where the DNA matches it firmly. Where a row states a size, it is once, few, many or the class of an expanded clone; other rows omit it.

CDR3aa,CDR3nt,v_gene,abundance,d_gene,j_gene
CASRPERLVDREPGEQYF,TGTGCCAGCAGACCCGAACGCCTAGTCGACAGGGAGCCGGGGGAGCAGTACTTC,TRBV6-5,medium-sized,TRBD1,TRBJ2-7
CASSWDSSYEQYF,TGTGCCAGCAGTTGGGACAGTTCATACGAGCAGTACTTC,TRBV28,-,TRBD1,TRBJ2-7
CASSSVGLAGPGGGDF,TGTGCCAGCAGTTCCGTTGGACTAGCGGGGCCCGGCGGGGGGGACTTC,TRBV28,medium-sized,TRBD2,TRBJ2-7
CASTSGTSGGRSSYEQYF,TGTGCCAGCACCTCCGGGACTAGCGGGGGCAGGAGCTCCTACGAGCAGTACTTC,TRBV28,medium-sized,TRBD2,TRBJ2-7
CASSLDRNSYNSPLHF,TGCGCCAGCAGCTTGGACAGGAACTCCTATAATTCACCCCTCCACTTT,TRBV5-1,-,-,TRBJ1-6
CASSRSLGNEQFF,TGTGCCAGCAGCCGCTCTTTAGGGAATGAGCAGTTCTTC,TRBV6-5,medium-sized,-,TRBJ2-1
CASSEWIGLGGTDTQYF,TGTGCCAGCAGTGAATGGATCGGCTTAGGCGGGACAGATACGCAGTATTTT,TRBV2,many,-,TRBJ2-3
CSARDGVDPQETQYF,TGCAGTGCTAGAGACGGGGTAGACCCACAAGAGACCCAGTACTTC,TRBV20-1,many,-,TRBJ2-5
CASSPPLGDRGNTEAFF,TGTGCCAGCAGCCCCCCTCTTGGGGACAGGGGGAACACTGAAGCTTTCTTT,TRBV3-1,many,TRBD1,TRBJ1-1
CASSLESGTQYF,TGTGCCAGCAGCTTAGAGTCCGGGACCCAGTACTTC,TRBV7-2,many,-,TRBJ2-5
CASSYLGGSSYEQYF,TGTGCCAGCAGTTACTTAGGGGGGAGCTCCTACGAGCAGTACTTC,TRBV6-5,-,-,TRBJ2-7
CASSPWGGPQETQYF,TGCGCCAGCAGCCCCTGGGGGGGGCCCCAAGAGACCCAGTACTTC,TRBV5-1,many,-,TRBJ2-5
CSAREGLAFYEQYF,TGCAGTGCTAGGGAAGGACTAGCGTTCTACGAGCAGTACTTC,TRBV20-1,many,TRBD2,TRBJ2-7
CASSPGTGITGELFF,TGTGCCAGCAGCCCCGGGACAGGGATTACCGGGGAGCTGTTTTTT,TRBV2,medium-sized,TRBD1,TRBJ2-2
CAISEASGTAYEQYF,TGTGCCATCAGTGAGGCTAGCGGGACCGCCTACGAGCAGTACTTC,TRBV10-3,many,TRBD2,TRBJ2-7
CSARVLAGAYNEQFF,TGCAGTGCTAGAGTACTAGCGGGAGCCTACAATGAGCAGTTCTTC,TRBV20-1,large,TRBD2,TRBJ2-1
CASRPYRGSADTQYF,TGTGCCAGCAGGCCATACAGGGGTAGTGCAGATACGCAGTATTTT,TRBV7-9,-,TRBD1,TRBJ2-3
CASRPRDSSYEQYF,TGTGCCAGCAGACCCCGGGACAGCTCCTACGAGCAGTACTTC,TRBV6-6,medium-sized,TRBD1,TRBJ2-7
CASSQRITSGAKNIQYF,TGCGCCAGCAGCCAACGAATAACTAGCGGGGCGAAAAACATTCAGTACTTC,TRBV4-1,many,TRBD2,TRBJ2-4
CASSLVGDGNQPQHF,TGTGCCAGCAGCTTAGTTGGGGACGGCAATCAGCCCCAGCATTTT,TRBV7-2,many,-,TRBJ1-5
CASSFAGTGLTDTQYF,TGTGCCAGCAGCTTTGCCGGGACAGGGCTCACAGATACGCAGTATTTT,TRBV7-9,-,TRBD1,TRBJ2-3
CSASRGTENQPQHF,TGCAGTGCGTCGAGGGGGACTGAGAATCAGCCCCAGCATTTT,TRBV20-1,many,-,TRBJ1-5
CASSYSRDEQFF,TGTGCCAGCAGTTACTCGAGGGACGAGCAGTTCTTC,TRBV6-5,-,-,TRBJ2-1
CSARRGLAGFETQYF,TGCAGTGCTAGAAGGGGACTAGCGGGATTTGAGACCCAGTACTTC,TRBV20-1,many,TRBD2,TRBJ2-5
CATGVGGLSSYEQYF,TGTGCCACCGGGGTGGGGGGCCTGAGCTCCTACGAGCAGTACTTC,TRBV10-3,medium-sized,-,TRBJ2-7
CASTVPGQGPWGYGYTF,TGTGCCAGCACCGTACCGGGGCAGGGCCCCTGGGGCTATGGCTACACCTTC,TRBV27,medium-sized,-,TRBJ1-2
CASSLTGGDQPQHF,TGCGCCAGCAGCCTGACAGGGGGTGATCAGCCCCAGCATTTT,TRBV5-1,few,TRBD1,TRBJ1-5
CSARTGGPTDTQYF,TGCAGTGCTAGGACGGGGGGCCCCACAGATACGCAGTATTTT,TRBV20-1,many,-,TRBJ2-3
CASSPLAGGLTGELFF,TGTGCCAGCAGCCCCCTAGCGGGGGGGCTAACCGGGGAGCTGTTTTTT,TRBV4-2,medium-sized,TRBD2,TRBJ2-2
CSAGQGSENYGYTF,TGCAGTGCCGGACAGGGGTCAGAGAACTATGGCTACACCTTC,TRBV20-1,medium-sized,TRBD1,TRBJ1-2